Below are 2 T cell receptor beta chains sequenced from a single sample in a study of shared clonotypes between healthy human individuals. Clones were read by immunoSEQ multiplex PCR, and TCRdb kept only the in-frame ones, dropping some. The data show under 300,000 clones, 60% to 80% seen once. The sequencing input was memory CD4+ T cells sorted from blood. Documented subset: CD45RA-negative fraction. These receptors all come from a man aged 25-45 years in good health.

The J gene is TRBJ2-2, the V gene TRBV29-1; possibly TRBD2 for D (5 bases). Germline CDR1 SQVTM, CDR2 ANQGSEA. V lost 5 bases and J lost 0, with 10 bases in between. The CDR3 sequence is 14 residues long. CDR3 sequence reads: CSVSPGTNTGELFF. For the CDR3, the DNA is TGCAGCGTTAGTCCGGGAACGAACACCGGGGAGCTGTTTTTT.

The chain links TRBV5-5 to TRBJ2-7; 9 bases are shared with TRBD2. The CDR3 loop spans 14 amino acids. The germline CDR1 and CDR2 sequences are SGHKS and YYEKEE (reference sequence). The ends lost 4 bases at V and 2 bases at J; junction bases unmatched: 4. The CDR3 nucleotides are TGTGCCAGCAGCCGTAGCGGGGGCCCCTACGAGCAGTACTTC. Translating it yields CASSRSGGPYEQYF.